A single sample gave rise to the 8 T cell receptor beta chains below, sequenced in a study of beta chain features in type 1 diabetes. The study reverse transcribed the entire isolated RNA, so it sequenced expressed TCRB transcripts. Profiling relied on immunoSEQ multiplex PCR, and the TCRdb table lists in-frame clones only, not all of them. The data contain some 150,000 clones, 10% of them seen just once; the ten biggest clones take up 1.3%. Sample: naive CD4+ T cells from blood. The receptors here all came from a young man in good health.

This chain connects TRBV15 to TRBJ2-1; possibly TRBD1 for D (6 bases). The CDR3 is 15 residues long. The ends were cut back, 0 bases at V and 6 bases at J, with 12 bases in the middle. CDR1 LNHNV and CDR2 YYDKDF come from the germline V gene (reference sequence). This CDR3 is CATSRDPAGANEQFF. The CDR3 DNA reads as TGTGCCACCAGCAGAGATCCAGCAGGGGCCAATGAGCAGTTCTTC.

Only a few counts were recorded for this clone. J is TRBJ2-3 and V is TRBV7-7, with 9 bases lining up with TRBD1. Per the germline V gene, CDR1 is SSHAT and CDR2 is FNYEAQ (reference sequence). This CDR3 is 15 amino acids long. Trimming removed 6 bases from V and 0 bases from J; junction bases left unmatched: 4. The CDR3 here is CASSLQGASTDTQYF. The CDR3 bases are TGTGCCAGCAGTCTACAGGGGGCCAGCACAGATACGCAGTATTTT.

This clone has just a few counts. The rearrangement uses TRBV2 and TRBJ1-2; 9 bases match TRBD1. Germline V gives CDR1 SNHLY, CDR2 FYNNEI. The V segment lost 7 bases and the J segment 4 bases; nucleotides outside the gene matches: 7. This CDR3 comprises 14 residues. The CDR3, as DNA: TGTGCCAGCATCTGGGACAGGGTGGGCTATGGCTACACCTTC. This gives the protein CASIWDRVGYGYTF.

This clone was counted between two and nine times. CDR3: CASSQGHKKVIASYNSPLHF. For the CDR3, the DNA is TGCGCCAGCAGTCAAGGGCACAAGAAGGTAATAGCGTCCTATAATTCACCCCTCCACTTT. This chain connects TRBV23-1 to TRBJ1-6; D is uncertain. TRBV23-1 has ORF status, its function being uncertain. The length of the CDR3 is 20 residues. The ends were cut back, 2 bases at V and 1 base at J, with 21 bases in the middle.

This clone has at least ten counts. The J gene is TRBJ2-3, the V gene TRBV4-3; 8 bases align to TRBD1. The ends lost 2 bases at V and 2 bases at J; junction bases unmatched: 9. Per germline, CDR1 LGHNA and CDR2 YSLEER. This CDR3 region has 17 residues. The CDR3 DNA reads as TGCGCCAGCAGCCAAAGGAGCCCCAGGGGGCCCACAGATACGCAGTATTTT. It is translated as CASSQRSPRGPTDTQYF.

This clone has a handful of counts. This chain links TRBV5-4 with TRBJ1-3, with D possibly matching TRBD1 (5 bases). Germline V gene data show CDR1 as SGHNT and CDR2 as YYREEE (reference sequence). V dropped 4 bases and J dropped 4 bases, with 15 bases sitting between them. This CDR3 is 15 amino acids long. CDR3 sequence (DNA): TGTGCCAGCAGCCTAGGGGCCAGCACAGGAAACACCATATATTTT. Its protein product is CASSLGASTGNTIYF.

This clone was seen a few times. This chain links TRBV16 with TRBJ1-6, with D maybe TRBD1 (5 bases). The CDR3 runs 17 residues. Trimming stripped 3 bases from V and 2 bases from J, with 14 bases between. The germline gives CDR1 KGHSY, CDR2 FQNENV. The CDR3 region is CASSQRGGDTYNSPLHF. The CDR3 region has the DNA TGTGCCAGCAGCCAGAGAGGAGGGGATACCTATAATTCACCCCTCCACTTT.

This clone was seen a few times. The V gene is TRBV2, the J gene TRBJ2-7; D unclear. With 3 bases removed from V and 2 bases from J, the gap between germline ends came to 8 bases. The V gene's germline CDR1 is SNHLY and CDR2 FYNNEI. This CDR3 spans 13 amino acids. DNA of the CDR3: TGTGCCAGCAGTGAGGGCAGAACCTACGAGCAGTACTTC. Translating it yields CASSEGRTYEQYF.